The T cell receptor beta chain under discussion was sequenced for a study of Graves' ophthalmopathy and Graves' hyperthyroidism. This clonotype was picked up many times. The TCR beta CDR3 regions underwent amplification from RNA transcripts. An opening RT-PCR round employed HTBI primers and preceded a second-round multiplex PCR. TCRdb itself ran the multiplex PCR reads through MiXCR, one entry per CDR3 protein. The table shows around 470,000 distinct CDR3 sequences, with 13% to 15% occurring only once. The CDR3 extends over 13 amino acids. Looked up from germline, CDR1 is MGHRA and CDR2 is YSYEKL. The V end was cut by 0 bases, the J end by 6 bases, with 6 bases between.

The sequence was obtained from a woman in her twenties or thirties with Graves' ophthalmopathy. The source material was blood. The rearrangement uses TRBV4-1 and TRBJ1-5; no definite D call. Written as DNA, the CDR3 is TGCGCCAGCAGCCAAGATCCAACTCAGCCCCAGCATTTT. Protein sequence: CASSQDPTQPQHF.